The clone carrying this TCR beta chain has a count of ten or more. What it binds is not known. Regarding time point: newly diagnosed GD, antithyroid drugs for less than 3 months. PBMCs provided the RNA from which the TCR library was made. The data originate from a study of regulatory T cells in long-lasting Graves disease. Whole-study results and caveats: Favored usage of TRBV28, TRBJ1-2 and TRBJ2-5 was recorded in persistent disease. The number of shared public clonotypes was higher in persistent patients (around 2,700) than new patients (under 1,000). Authors noted too few samples as a limitation.

iRepertoire HTBI primers and Arm-PCR of CDR3 regions built TCR beta libraries. TCRdb processed the multiplex PCR reads anew with MiXCR; each CDR3 protein has one entry. The sample records 250,000 to 400,000 distinct CDR3 sequences, 18% being singletons. Trimming cost V 3 bases and J 3 bases; bases outside gene matches: 7. The CDR3 loop spans 15 amino acids. V gene TRBV12-3 or TRBV12-4 combines with J gene TRBJ2-5; TRBD2 aligns across 7 bases. Specimen: peripheral blood mononuclear cells (PBMCs), collected at new diagnosis, from a patient treated with antithyroid drugs. This receptor was taken from a female donor with Graves disease. Here the CDR3 reads CASSFGGGGKETQYF. DNA for the CDR3: TGTGCCAGCAGTTTTGGGGGGGGGGGTAAAGAGACCCAGTACTTC.